This TCR beta chain was found in a study of OX40 agonist ivuxolimab in advanced cancers. In the study overall: Eligibility rules accepted prior anti-PD-1, anti-PD-L1 or anti-CTLA-4 therapy, and 30% to 40% had some.

The assay was immunoSEQ multiplex PCR, and TCRdb's table has in-frame clones only and misses some. The sample has 57,000 or so clones, roughly 85% seen once. Unmatched junction bases numbered 5, after V lost 5 bases and J lost 1 base. CDR1 MNHEY and CDR2 SMNVEV come from the germline V gene (reference sequence). The CDR3 runs to 16 residues. The specimen was CD4+ or CD8+ T cells sorted from blood, collected in a trial of the OX40 agonist ivuxolimab. The TCR originated in an adult with an advanced solid tumor such as melanoma, head and neck, liver or kidney cancer. V gene TRBV27 combines with J gene TRBJ2-3; 11 positions agree with TRBD2. The CDR3 reads CASSILTSGGTDTQYF. CDR3 sequence (DNA): TGTGCCAGCAGTATACTGACTAGCGGGGGCACAGATACGCAGTATTTT.